The 21 T cell receptor beta chains listed next were all sequenced from one sample in a study of cytomegalovirus exposure and HLA in healthy donors. A multiplex PCR was run with 60 Vbeta primers and 13 Jbeta primers. Assay: immunoSEQ multiplex PCR; the TCRdb copy retains only in-frame clones and omits some. The table lists around 130,000 clones, roughly 70% of them singletons. The material sequenced was PBMCs. The receptor set was obtained from a woman aged 40 to 50 in good health and CMV-seropositive.

The V gene is TRBV5-1, the J gene TRBJ1-5; D might be TRBD1 (5 bases). V was shortened by 0 bases and J by 4 bases, with 11 bases between the two germline ends. CDR3 length equals 15 residues. Per the germline V gene, CDR1 is SGHRS and CDR2 is YFSETQ. CDR3 loop: CASSLDQGRNQPQHF. CDR3 nucleotides: TGCGCCAGCAGCTTGGATCAGGGAAGGAATCAGCCCCAGCATTTT. The complete variable domain, with remaining parts taken from reference TRBV5-1 and TRBJ1-5, reads KAGVTQTPRYLIKTRGQQVTLSCSPISGHRSVSWYQQTPGQGLQFLFEYFSETQRNKGNFPGRFSGRQFSNSRSEMNVSTLELGDSALYLCASSLDQGRNQPQHFGDGTRLSIL.

This clone was found a few times. The chain couples TRBV7-3 to TRBJ2-7; D perhaps matches TRBD2 (6 bases). Per germline, CDR1 SGHTA and CDR2 FQGTGA. The CDR3 spans 13 residues. The V end lost 5 bases, the J end lost 4 bases, and 12 bases lay between the germline ends. The CDR3 loop is CASSPLGGYEQYF. The CDR3 DNA is TGTGCCAGCAGCCCCCTCGGGGGTTACGAGCAGTACTTC.

V usage is TRBV4-3 and J usage is TRBJ2-1; a possible D gene is TRBD2 (5 bases). This CDR3 is built from 13 residues. In germline, CDR1 is LGHNA, CDR2 YSLEER. V lost 0 bases and J 10 bases, leaving 10 bases between the germline ends. The CDR3 bases are TGCGCCAGCAGCCAAGACGCTCCGGGGGAGCAGTTCTTC. Amino acid sequence: CASSQDAPGEQFF.

V is TRBV7-2 and J is TRBJ2-3; the D gene is possibly TRBD2 (5 bases). Germline CDR1 reads SGHTA; CDR2 reads FQGNSA. Deletions cut 3 bases from V and 4 bases from J, with 5 bases between. This CDR3 is built from 12 residues. Written as DNA, the CDR3 is TGTGCCAGCAGCTTCGGGGCAGATACGCAGTATTTT. Translated, it gives CASSFGADTQYF.

The V and J genes are TRBV5-1 and TRBJ1-1; maybe TRBD1 (6 bases). Deletions cut 0 bases from V and 6 bases from J, with 18 bases between. The CDR3 has 16 amino acids. From germline, CDR1 is SGHRS and CDR2 YFSETQ. CDR3 in amino acids: CASSLAWGGLGSEAFF. In DNA, the CDR3 is TGCGCCAGCAGCTTGGCCTGGGGGGGGCTAGGCTCTGAAGCTTTCTTT. Full variable domain (missing parts from reference TRBV5-1 and TRBJ1-1): KAGVTQTPRYLIKTRGQQVTLSCSPISGHRSVSWYQQTPGQGLQFLFEYFSETQRNKGNFPGRFSGRQFSNSRSEMNVSTLELGDSALYLCASSLAWGGLGSEAFFGQGTRLTVV.

This rearrangement joins TRBV28 to TRBJ2-7, with D possibly being TRBD1 (5 bases). V lost 5 bases and J 2 bases, leaving 16 bases between the germline ends. The germline CDR1 and CDR2 sequences are MDHEN and SYDVKM. The CDR3 is made up of 15 amino acids. The CDR3 loop reads CASSNHNIGAYEQYF. CDR3 DNA: TGTGCCAGCAGTAACCACAACATAGGGGCCTACGAGCAGTACTTC.

This clone was observed a few times. The chain carries TRBV2 and TRBJ1-4; 10 bases match TRBD1. This CDR3 is 15 amino acids long. Per germline, CDR1 SNHLY and CDR2 FYNNEI. Trimming took 5 bases from V and 3 from J; bases not matched to a gene: 3. The CDR3 bases are TGTGCCAGCAGTTGGGACAGGGGATCTAATGAAAAACTGTTTTTT. Amino acids: CASSWDRGSNEKLFF.

V is TRBV5-1 and J is TRBJ2-1; 7 bases align to TRBD2. The germline V gene encodes CDR1 SGHRS and CDR2 YFSETQ. CDR3 length equals 14 residues. Trimming cost V 0 bases and J 8 bases; bases outside gene matches: 5. The CDR3 sequence is CASSLAGGEDEQFF. The CDR3 DNA reads as TGCGCCAGCAGCTTGGCGGGGGGAGAGGATGAGCAGTTCTTC.

Comment on this clone: Other DNA variants within this sample encode the same CDR3. V usage is TRBV15 and J usage is TRBJ1-2; TRBD1 aligns across 7 bases. CDR3 length: 16 residues. CDR1 and CDR2 from the germline V gene are LNHNV and YYDKDF (reference sequence). The trim removed 3 bases at V and 8 bases at J, leaving 15 bases unmatched. The CDR3 region is CATSSWGQGQTGGYTF. Here the CDR3 DNA reads TGTGCCACCAGCAGCTGGGGGCAGGGACAGACGGGGGGCTACACCTTC.

This clone was counted a few times. The chain combines TRBV7-2 with TRBJ2-1; D is perhaps TRBD2 (5 bases). CDR3 length: 14 residues. The V and J ends lost 2 bases and 6 bases respectively, with 11 bases between them. Germline CDR1 reads SGHTA; CDR2 reads FQGNSA. In nucleotides, the CDR3 is TGTGCCAGCAGCTTAAGACGCGCGGGCAATGAGCAGTTCTTC. This gives the protein CASSLRRAGNEQFF.

This clone came up a few times. This chain joins TRBV7-3 and TRBJ2-1, with D tentatively TRBD2 (5 bases). V lost 0 bases, J lost 6 bases, and 12 bases lay in between. CDR3 size: 15 residues. CDR1 and CDR2 (germline): SGHTA, FQGTGA. CDR3 in DNA: TGTGCCAGCAGCTTAACGGGAGCCACGGGCAATGAGCAGTTCTTC. Its translation: CASSLTGATGNEQFF.

This chain connects TRBV7-6 to TRBJ1-5; D possibly corresponds to TRBD1 (5 bases). The CDR3 has 15 amino acids. Trimming shortened V by 5 bases and J by 5 bases, and 16 bases separated the two germline ends. Per germline, CDR1 SGHVS and CDR2 FNYEAQ. The CDR3 here is CASSRGTGGDQPQHF. DNA for the CDR3: TGTGCCAGCAGCCGTGGTACCGGGGGGGATCAGCCCCAGCATTTT.

This chain links TRBV25-1 with TRBJ2-1; 8 bases are a match to TRBD2. Germline loops: CDR1 MGHDK, CDR2 SYGVNS. The V and J ends lost 2 bases and 8 bases, in that order; junction bases with no gene match: 8. This CDR3 region has 15 residues. The CDR3 protein is CASSERLAKGDEQFF. The CDR3 DNA is TGTGCCAGCAGTGAAAGACTAGCGAAAGGAGATGAGCAGTTCTTC.

The chain links TRBV19 to TRBJ2-5, with D perhaps matching TRBD1 (5 bases). CDR1 is LNHDA and CDR2 is SQIVND in the germline V gene (reference sequence). The CDR3 consists of 11 residues. With 10 bases removed from V and 1 base from J, the gap between germline ends came to 7 bases. The CDR3 sequence is CATRVQETQYF. In DNA, the CDR3 is TGTGCCACCAGGGTCCAAGAGACCCAGTACTTC.

The V and J genes are TRBV4-2 and TRBJ2-7; TRBD2 aligns across 7 bases. V lost 1 base and J lost 4; bases outside the gene matches: 4. The CDR3 contains 14 residues. Germline CDR1 and CDR2: LGHNA and YNFKEQ. The DNA for the CDR3 is TGTGCCAGCAGCCAAGGGTCAGCGGGGTACGAGCAGTACTTC. As protein: CASSQGSAGYEQYF.

The rearrangement joins TRBV5-4 to TRBJ2-1; TRBD2 matches at 14 bases. The junction had 8 bases not matched to a gene; V was cut back by 4 bases and J by 5 bases. Germline CDR1 reads SGHNT; CDR2 reads YYREEE (reference sequence). This CDR3 has 17 amino acids. This CDR3 is CASSPGTSGRIHNEQFF. The CDR3 DNA reads as TGTGCCAGCAGCCCAGGGACTAGCGGGAGAATCCACAATGAGCAGTTCTTC.

This clone was counted a single time. The chain is built from TRBV28 and TRBJ1-5; the D is unclear. The CDR3 has 14 amino acids. Germline CDR1 and CDR2: MDHEN and SYDVKM. Trimming took 8 bases from V and 0 from J, leaving 11 bases between them. The CDR3 is CASGGGFSNQPQHF. CDR3 sequence (DNA): TGTGCCAGCGGAGGAGGCTTTAGCAATCAGCCCCAGCATTTT.

This clone was found a few times. This chain connects TRBV19 to TRBJ2-3; 8 bases are a match to TRBD2. The germline CDR1 and CDR2 sequences are LNHDA and SQIVND (reference sequence). The V gene end was trimmed by 3 bases and the J gene end by 5 bases; junction bases not matched to a gene: 10. This CDR3 region has 16 residues. The CDR3 region is CASSIAGGRKVDTQYF. The DNA of the CDR3 is TGTGCCAGTAGTATTGCGGGGGGCCGGAAAGTAGATACGCAGTATTTT. The full variable domain, with the rest looked up from reference TRBV19 and TRBJ2-3, is DGGITQSPKYLFRKEGQNVTLSCEQNLNHDAMYWYRQDPGQGLRLIYYSQIVNDFQKGDIAEGYSVSREKKESFPLTVTSAQKNPTAFYLCASSIAGGRKVDTQYFGPGTRLTVL.

CDR3 DNA: TGTGCCAGCAGCAACTCAGGAGGAGTAGCGGGGAGGTGGTACTTC. Encoded protein: CASSNSGGVAGRWYF. The genes are TRBV7-2 and TRBJ2-4; 8 bases map to TRBD2. Unmatched junction bases numbered 18, after V lost 5 bases and J lost 15 bases. The V gene's germline CDR1 is SGHTA and CDR2 FQGNSA. The CDR3 is 15 residues long.

The V and J genes are TRBV21-1 and TRBJ1-2; the table's D call, TRBD1, was not checked against the DNA. TRBV21-1 is reported as a pseudogene. The CDR3 has 17 residues. CDR3 protein: CASSKIAGKWYLGGYTF. The CDR3, as DNA: TGTGCCAGCAGCAAAATCGCAGGGAAGTGGTATTTGGGTGGCTACACCTTC.

The table lists this clone with a few counts. Additional DNA sequences in this sample encode the identical CDR3. The chain is built from TRBV5-1 and TRBJ1-1, with 7 bases aligning to TRBD1. There are 14 residues in the CDR3. The junction had 6 bases not matched to a gene; V was cut back by 3 bases and J by 4 bases. CDR1 is SGHRS, CDR2 YFSETQ, per germline. CDR3 DNA: TGCGCCAGCAGCTCATCAGGGGGGAGCACTGAAGCTTTCTTT. Translated, it gives CASSSSGGSTEAFF.